The rows below give T cell receptor beta chains drawn from one sample of a study of T-cell reconstitution after alpha-beta-depleted transplantation in children. TCRdb ran MiXCR on the PCR reads and lists one entry per CDR3 protein. Altogether hundreds of thousands of distinct CDR3 sequences are present, 20% to 25% being singletons, with the ten largest covering approximately 14%. The specimen was PBMCs, mostly from graft donor cells, collected 360 days after TCRalphabeta/CD19-depleted stem cell transplant. The receptors derive from a boy under two years old who had a stem cell transplant for acute myeloid leukemia, so the T cells may come from the graft donor. Each CDR3 is given with its conserved first and last residue. D genes are given only for firm matches. Clone size is not always given. Where it is, it says once, few, many or a class for expanded clones.

TRBV20-1	NA	TRBJ1-1	NA	CSASRQARTEAFF	TGCAGTGCTAGTCGGCAGGCTCGAACTGAAGCTTTCTTT
TRBV29-1	NA	TRBJ1-2	NA	CSVDQAGNLNYGYTF	TGCAGCGTTGACCAGGCAGGAAACCTTAACTATGGCTACACCTTC
TRBV7-9	many	TRBJ2-2	NA	CASSLGDAGELFF	TGTGCCAGCAGCCTCGGGGACGCCGGGGAGCTGTTTTTT
TRBV20-1	NA	TRBJ1-1	TRBD1	CSARRGQGIAEAFF	TGCAGTGCTAGACGGGGACAGGGGATTGCTGAAGCTTTCTTT
TRBV28	many	TRBJ1-1	NA	CASSLVGTENTEAFF	TGTGCCAGCAGTTTAGTTGGGACGGAGAACACTGAAGCTTTCTTT
TRBV11-3	NA	TRBJ2-1	NA	CASSHGEIEYFF	TGTGCCAGCAGCCACGGAGAGATAGAGTATTTCTTC
TRBV18	NA	TRBJ2-1	NA	CASSLTGKPYNEQFF	TGTGCCAGCTCACTTACGGGGAAACCCTACAATGAGCAGTTCTTC
TRBV30	NA	TRBJ1-1	NA	CALRREMNTEAFF	TGTGCCCTGCGCCGGGAAATGAACACTGAAGCTTTCTTT
TRBV10-3	many	TRBJ2-7	NA	CAISESFRPSYEQYF	TGTGCCATCAGTGAGTCTTTCCGTCCTTCCTACGAGCAGTACTTC
TRBV5-1	many	TRBJ2-2	NA	CASSPWEGGTGELFF	TGCGCCAGCAGCCCATGGGAAGGTGGCACCGGGGAGCTGTTTTTT
TRBV7-9	few	TRBJ2-2	NA	CASSAPGQRLNGELFF	TGTGCCAGCAGCGCCCCGGGACAAAGGCTAAACGGGGAGCTGTTTTTT
TRBV20-1	NA	TRBJ1-3	TRBD1	CSLRDRGKNTIYF	TGCAGTCTCCGGGACAGGGGGAAAAACACCATATATTTT
TRBV20-1	few	TRBJ2-5	TRBD2	CSARASGGALNQETQYF	TGCAGTGCTAGAGCCAGCGGGGGGGCCTTGAACCAAGAGACCCAGTACTTC
TRBV20-1	NA	TRBJ2-5	TRBD1	CSAPGQGTRGETQYF	TGCAGTGCCCCCGGACAGGGAACAAGGGGAGAGACCCAGTACTTC
TRBV12-3/TRBV12-4	NA	TRBJ2-1	NA	CASTFPGTGNEQFF	TGTGCCAGCACTTTTCCGGGAACGGGCAATGAGCAGTTCTTC
TRBV5-6	few	TRBJ2-3	TRBD1	CASSLAVQGRGRADTQYF	TGTGCCAGCAGCTTGGCCGTACAGGGCAGGGGGCGAGCAGATACGCAGTATTTT
TRBV15	few	TRBJ2-6	NA	CATSPRPLSGGANVLTF	TGTGCCACCAGCCCCCGGCCCCTCAGTGGCGGGGCCAACGTCCTGACTTTC
TRBV7-9	many	TRBJ2-2	TRBD1	CASSLTGENGELFF	TGTGCCAGCAGCTTGACAGGGGAGAATGGGGAGCTGTTTTTT
TRBV4-2	many	TRBJ1-1	TRBD1	CASTGGFTEAFF	TGTGCCAGCACAGGGGGCTTCACTGAAGCTTTCTTT
TRBV29-1	NA	TRBJ2-1	NA	CSVEGMAVYNEQFF	TGCAGCGTTGAGGGTATGGCAGTCTACAATGAGCAGTTCTTC
TRBV12-3/TRBV12-4	NA	TRBJ1-5	TRBD1	CASSFEGASNQPQHF	TGTGCCAGCAGTTTCGAGGGGGCGAGCAATCAGCCCCAGCATTTT
TRBV12-3/TRBV12-4	few	TRBJ2-7	TRBD2	CASSERGLSYEQYF	TGTGCCAGCAGTGAGCGGGGCCTCTCCTACGAGCAGTACTTC
TRBV5-1	many	TRBJ1-2	TRBD1	CASRSQGASEGYTF	TGCGCCAGCAGGTCACAGGGGGCTTCCGAGGGCTACACCTTC
TRBV6-1	NA	TRBJ2-7	TRBD2	CASSSTTSGGAYEQYF	TGTGCCAGCAGCTCCACAACTAGCGGGGGGGCCTACGAGCAGTACTTC
TRBV6-1	few	TRBJ1-1	NA	CASRRGALNTEAFF	TGTGCCAGCCGGAGGGGCGCCTTGAACACTGAAGCTTTCTTT
TRBV7-2	NA	TRBJ2-5	TRBD2	CASSPRLAGGRETQYF	TGTGCCAGCAGCCCCCGACTAGCGGGGGGGCGGGAGACCCAGTACTTC
TRBV5-5	few	TRBJ2-6	NA	CASSTDPATSGANVLTF	TGTGCCAGCAGCACCGACCCAGCTACCTCTGGGGCCAACGTCCTGACTTTC
TRBV12-3/TRBV12-4	few	TRBJ1-4	NA	CASRKGGATNEKLFF	TGTGCCAGCAGGAAGGGTGGAGCAACTAATGAAAAACTGTTTTTT
TRBV12-3/TRBV12-4	many	TRBJ1-1	TRBD1	CASTNRDSLNTEAFF	TGTGCCAGCACCAACAGGGACAGCCTGAACACTGAAGCTTTCTTT
TRBV6-5	NA	TRBJ1-1	NA	CASRLPGGNAFF	TGTGCCAGCAGATTACCTGGCGGGAACGCTTTCTTT
TRBV12-3/TRBV12-4	once	TRBJ2-2	TRBD2	CASSPAGGYLTGELFF	TGTGCCAGCAGTCCAGCGGGGGGGTACCTCACCGGGGAGCTGTTTTTT
TRBV6-1	NA	TRBJ1-5	NA	CASRERGNQPQHF	TGTGCCAGCAGGGAAAGAGGCAATCAGCCCCAGCATTTT
TRBV28	once	TRBJ2-3	NA	CASSLGASGDTQYF	TGTGCCAGCAGTTTAGGGGCGTCGGGGGATACGCAGTATTTT
TRBV12-3/TRBV12-4	many	TRBJ2-5	TRBD1	CASSLLGQGGETQYF	TGTGCCAGCAGTTTATTGGGACAGGGAGGCGAGACCCAGTACTTC
TRBV6-2/TRBV6-3	NA	TRBJ1-1	NA	CASSYKGLNTEAFF	TGTGCCAGCAGTTACAAGGGGTTGAACACTGAAGCTTTCTTT
TRBV3-1	NA	TRBJ2-2	NA	CASSQFGQIKAGELFF	TGTGCCAGCAGCCAATTCGGGCAAATTAAAGCCGGGGAGCTGTTTTTT
TRBV5-1	many	TRBJ2-7	NA	CASSLKDYEQYF	TGCGCCAGCAGCTTGAAAGACTACGAGCAGTACTTC
TRBV5-1	NA	TRBJ2-1	NA	CASSLLMDRTTYNEQFF	TGCGCCAGCAGCTTACTCATGGACAGGACTACTTACAATGAGCAGTTCTTC
TRBV12-3/TRBV12-4	NA	TRBJ2-7	TRBD2	CASSLAPGTSAYEQYF	TGTGCCAGCAGTTTAGCGCCGGGGACTAGCGCCTACGAGCAGTACTTC
TRBV20-1	NA	TRBJ1-6	NA	CSAMEGPFSDSPLHF	TGCAGTGCTATGGAGGGGCCCTTTTCGGATTCACCCCTCCACTTT
TRBV20-1	few	TRBJ2-7	TRBD2	CSAPRLAGGAFYEQYF	TGCAGTGCTCCCAGACTAGCGGGGGGCGCTTTCTACGAGCAGTACTTC
TRBV20-1	many	TRBJ1-4	NA	CSARDLGATNEKLFF	TGCAGTGCTAGAGATCTCGGCGCAACTAATGAAAAACTGTTTTTT
TRBV7-2	NA	TRBJ2-1	NA	CASSSPGVGSFSYNEQFF	TGTGCCAGCAGCTCGCCTGGGGTCGGGTCGTTCTCCTACAATGAGCAGTTCTTC
TRBV7-2	NA	TRBJ2-2	TRBD2	CASSPKERRGGQTGELFF	TGTGCCAGCAGCCCTAAGGAGAGGCGGGGGGGCCAAACCGGGGAGCTGTTTTTT
TRBV12-3/TRBV12-4	NA	TRBJ2-1	TRBD1	CCASRNTGGSYNEQFF	TGCTGCGCTAGTAGGAATACAGGGGGCTCCTACAATGAGCAGTTCTTC
TRBV20-1	few	TRBJ2-7	NA	CSASRGGGEQYF	TGCAGTGCTAGTCGAGGGGGGGGCGAGCAGTACTTC
TRBV20-1	few	TRBJ2-5	NA	CSARDWGRRLETQYF	TGCAGTGCTAGAGATTGGGGGCGAAGGTTGGAGACCCAGTACTTC
TRBV4-2	few	TRBJ1-1	NA	CASSQDTRETEAFF	TGTGCCAGCAGCCAAGATACCAGGGAGACTGAAGCTTTCTTT
TRBV7-9	many	TRBJ2-1	NA	CASSLRNREYNEQFF	TGTGCCAGCAGCCTCCGAAACAGGGAGTACAATGAGCAGTTCTTC
TRBV12-3/TRBV12-4	many	TRBJ2-5	NA	CASSSQRPGETQYF	TGTGCCAGCAGTTCTCAGAGACCCGGGGAGACCCAGTACTTC
TRBV21-1	NA	TRBJ2-2	NA	CASSKDEGHCTGELFF	TGTGCCAGCAGCAAAGATGAGGGACATTGCACCGGGGAGCTGTTTTTT
TRBV7-9	few	TRBJ1-1	NA	CASSLAGKGIGAFF	TGTGCCAGCAGCTTAGCGGGGAAGGGGATCGGAGCTTTCTTT
TRBV27	many	TRBJ1-5	TRBD1	CASSRTGFQPQHF	TGTGCCAGCAGCCGGACAGGGTTTCAGCCCCAGCATTTT
TRBV10-2	few	TRBJ2-7	TRBD1	CASTWGQGASYEQYF	TGCGCCAGCACTTGGGGACAGGGGGCGTCCTACGAGCAGTACTTC
TRBV12-3/TRBV12-4	NA	TRBJ1-5	NA	CASSSLGGSPQHF	TGTGCCAGCAGTTCCTTAGGGGGGTCGCCCCAGCATTTT
TRBV18	NA	TRBJ1-5	NA	CASSQVSDQPQHF	TGTGCCAGCTCGCAAGTCAGCGATCAGCCCCAGCATTTT
TRBV20-1	many	TRBJ2-1	NA	CSATRYKKHLDKTRNEQFF	TGCAGTGCTACTCGGTATAAAAAACACTTAGACAAGACACGCAATGAGCAGTTCTTC
TRBV15	few	TRBJ2-2	TRBD1	CATSRTGAGELFF	TGTGCCACCAGTCGTACAGGGGCCGGGGAGCTGTTTTTT